This T cell receptor (beta chain) was captured by sequencing in a study of blood T cell repertoires in COVID-19. The wider study: The United States, Italy and Spain provided the acute and convalescent COVID-19 samples. PBMCs, B-cell-depleted T cells, or T cells provided the cDNA or gDNA that made up the material.

There are 15 residues in the CDR3. V gave up 6 bases and J gave up 2 bases; unmatched junction bases: 4. Germline V gives CDR1 MNHEY, CDR2 SVGAGI. Source study methods: It was from reference gene primer amplification that nucleated cell counts were estimated. Assay used: immunoSEQ multiplex PCR; TCRdb lists only in-frame clones, some missing. That table is the source of V, J and clone size, and D and trimming were worked out from the DNA. The repertoire consists of some 99,000 clones, with 87% occurring once and the leading ten covering about 4.5%. Input material: peripheral blood. This chain uses TRBV6-5 with TRBJ1-3; TRBD1 agrees at 10 bases. This receptor was taken from a man between 65 and 85 years old with acute or convalescent COVID-19. CDR3 in amino acids: CASSHGTGAGNTIYF. DNA of the CDR3: TGTGCCAGCAGCCACGGGACAGGGGCTGGAAACACCATATATTTT.